This T cell receptor (beta chain) was profiled in a study of Ad26.COV2.S vaccination and SARS-CoV-2 variants. General study results and limits: There was a possibility that the TCR breadth and depth analyses underestimated total T cell responses.

V lost 1 base and J lost 2, with 10 bases in between. Germline assignment: CDR1 SGHDT and CDR2 YYEEEE. This CDR3 has 14 residues. Assay: immunoSEQ multiplex PCR; the TCRdb copy retains only in-frame clones and omits some. The sample holds about 680,000 clones; roughly nine tenths are singletons and the top ten take about 1.5%. Regarding this clone: Its specificity is unknown.

The treatment here: 15 to 20 received Ad26.COV2.S at low or high dose, single or two shots; 5 received placebo; per-sample allocation not given. Samples analyzed were those drawn on day 63 after the first vaccine or placebo injection. Donor was an adult aged 18-55 years in Boston. This TCR derives from a person between 18 and 60 years old who received the Ad26.COV2.S COVID-19 vaccine or a placebo. The chain carries TRBV5-6 and TRBJ2-7; D remains ambiguous. The material was peripheral blood, obtained in a trial of Ad26.COV2.S vaccine versus placebo. CDR3 loop: CASSLSQITYEQYF. DNA of the CDR3: TGTGCCAGCAGCTTGTCACAGATTACCTACGAGCAGTACTTC.